This T cell receptor (beta chain) emerged from a study of spatial heterogeneity in lung cancer. At the level of the study: Alpha-chain sequences were consistently detected less often than beta-chain sequences.

The CDR3 sequence is 12 residues long. In the library, each TCR cDNA molecule bore its own unique molecular identifier. TCRdb ran MiXCR on the 5' RACE reads and lists one entry per CDR3 protein. The sample contains several thousand distinct CDR3 sequences, around 5% of which appear only once. Time point here: sample taken at primary tumor resection. Samples came from 72 TRACERx patients with untreated early-stage lung cancer. In each case, whole RNA from tumor, nontumor lung or frozen PBMC was sequenced unsorted. Within the sample, this clonotype is medium-sized. Sequencing was performed on normal lung tissue next to the tumor, taken at surgery. The chain has TRBV21-1 and TRBJ1-2; TRBD1 reflects the table's D call only, with no check against the DNA. TRBV21-1 constitutes a pseudogene. The clonotype was recovered from a female donor with early-stage non-small cell lung cancer. Here the CDR3 reads CASEGGDYGYTF. CDR3 DNA: TGTGCCAGCGAGGGGGGAGACTATGGCTACACCTTC.